This entry is about one T cell receptor (beta chain). This record belongs to a study of OX40 agonist ivuxolimab in advanced cancers. Whole-study context: One hepatocellular carcinoma and two cutaneous melanoma patients partially responded.

The CDR3 runs 20 residues. V lost 0 bases, J lost 4 bases, and 15 bases stayed unmatched. CDR1 is SGHRS and CDR2 is YFSETQ in the germline V gene. Produced via immunoSEQ multiplex PCR; TCRdb's table is partial and in-frame only. The data show approximately 70,000 clones, with approximately 86% seen just once and approximately 1.2% held by the top ten. Patients had blood sampled at baseline and again on cycle 4 day 1 and cycle 7 day 1. Sample: CD4+ or CD8+ T cells sorted from blood, taken in a trial of the OX40 agonist ivuxolimab. The V and J genes are TRBV5-1 and TRBJ2-3, with 12 nucleotides matching TRBD1. The receptor's source is an adult with an advanced solid tumor such as melanoma, head and neck, liver or kidney cancer. This chain's CDR3 is CASSLEAGTGGYGAADTQYF. CDR3 nucleotide sequence: TGCGCCAGCAGCTTGGAGGCGGGGACAGGGGGCTACGGTGCTGCAGATACGCAGTATTTT.